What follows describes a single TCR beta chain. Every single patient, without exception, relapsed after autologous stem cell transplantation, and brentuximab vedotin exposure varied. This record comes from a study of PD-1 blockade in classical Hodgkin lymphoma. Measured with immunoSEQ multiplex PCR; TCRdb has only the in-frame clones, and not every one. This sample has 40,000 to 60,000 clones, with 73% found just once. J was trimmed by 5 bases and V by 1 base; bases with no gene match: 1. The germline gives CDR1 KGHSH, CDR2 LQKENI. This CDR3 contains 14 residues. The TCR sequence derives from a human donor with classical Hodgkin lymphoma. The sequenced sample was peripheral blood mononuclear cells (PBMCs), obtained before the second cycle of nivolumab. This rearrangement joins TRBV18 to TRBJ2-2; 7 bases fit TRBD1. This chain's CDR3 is CASSPQGATGELFF. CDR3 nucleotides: TGTGCCAGCTCACCACAGGGGGCTACCGGGGAGCTGTTTTTT.